The rows below give T cell receptor beta chains drawn from one sample of a study of siplizumab effects on memory and regulatory T cells. Assay used: immunoSEQ multiplex PCR; TCRdb lists only in-frame clones, some missing. Of about 100,000 clones in the sample, more than 85% are singletons; the top ten hold about 1.1%. The sequenced sample was CD4+ T cells sorted from blood. These receptors were collected from a human donor in good health. Each CDR3 is given with its conserved first and last residue. D genes are given only for firm matches.

d_call,v_call,j_call,cdr3_length,cdr3_nt,cdr3_aa
.,TRBV30,TRBJ2-3,13,TGTGCCTGGGGCAGGAAGCGCACAGATACGCAGTATTTT,CAWGRKRTDTQYF
.,TRBV27,TRBJ2-3,15,TGTGCCAGCAGTTTACGGCGGCTCTCCACAGATACGCAGTATTTT,CASSLRRLSTDTQYF
TRBD1,TRBV28,TRBJ1-2,14,TGTGCCAGCATCAGTGGAGGGGGCGGTTGGAGCTACACCTTC,CASISGGGGWSYTF
.,TRBV5-1,TRBJ2-5,14,TGCGCCAGCAGCTTAACGGGAAATCAAGAGACCCAGTACTTC,CASSLTGNQETQYF
.,TRBV9,TRBJ2-2,16,TGTGCCAGCAGCGTAGGAGCGGACTCGAGAACCGGGGAGCTGTTTTTT,CASSVGADSRTGELFF
TRBD2,TRBV29-1,TRBJ2-1,15,TGCAGCGGGGACTCGGCTAGCGGGACCCACAATGAGCAGTTCTTC,CSGDSASGTHNEQFF
.,TRBV5-1,TRBJ2-1,14,TGCGCCAGCAGCTTGCAAGGCAGTAGGAATGAGCAGTTCTTC,CASSLQGSRNEQFF
TRBD2,TRBV7-9,TRBJ2-1,14,TGTGCCAGCAGCTTACAACCGGGAGGGGATGAGCAGTTCTTC,CASSLQPGGDEQFF
.,TRBV6-6,TRBJ1-2,15,TGTGCCAGCGCCTTAAGGGCAGGAGCTAACTATGGCTACACCTTC,CASALRAGANYGYTF
.,TRBV6-1,TRBJ1-4,17,TGTGCCAGCAGTGCCAACGCCCCAGGACTAACTAATGAAAAACTGTTTTTT,CASSANAPGLTNEKLFF